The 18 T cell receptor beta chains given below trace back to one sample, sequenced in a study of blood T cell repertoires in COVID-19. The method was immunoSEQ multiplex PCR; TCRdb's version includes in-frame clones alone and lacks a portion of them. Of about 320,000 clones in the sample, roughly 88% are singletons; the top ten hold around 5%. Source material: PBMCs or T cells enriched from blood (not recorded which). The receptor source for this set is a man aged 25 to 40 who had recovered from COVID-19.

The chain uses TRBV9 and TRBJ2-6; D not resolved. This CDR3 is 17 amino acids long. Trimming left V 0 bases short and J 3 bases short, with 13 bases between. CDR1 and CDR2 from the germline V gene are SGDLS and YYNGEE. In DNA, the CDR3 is TGTGCCAGCAGCGTAGGGGCAGGTCCCCTTGGGGCCAACGTCCTGACTTTC. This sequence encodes CASSVGAGPLGANVLTF.

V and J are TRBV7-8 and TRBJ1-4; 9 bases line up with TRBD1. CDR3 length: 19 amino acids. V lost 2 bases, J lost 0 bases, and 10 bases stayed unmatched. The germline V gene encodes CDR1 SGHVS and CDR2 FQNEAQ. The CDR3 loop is CASSLPGQGAPSTNEKLFF. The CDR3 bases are TGTGCCAGCAGCTTACCGGGACAGGGAGCGCCATCAACTAATGAAAAACTGTTTTTT. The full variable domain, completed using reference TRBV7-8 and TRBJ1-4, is GAGVSQSPRYKVAKRGQDVALRCDPISGHVSLFWYQQALGQGPEFLTYFQNEAQLDKSGLPSDRFFAERPEGSVSTLKIQRTQQEDSAVYLCASSLPGQGAPSTNEKLFFGSGTQLSVL.

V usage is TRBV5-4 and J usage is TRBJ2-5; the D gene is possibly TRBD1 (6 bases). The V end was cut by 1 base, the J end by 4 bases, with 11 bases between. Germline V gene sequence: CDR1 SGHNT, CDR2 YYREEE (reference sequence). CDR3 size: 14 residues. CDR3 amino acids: CASSLKQGIETQYF. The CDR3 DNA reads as TGTGCCAGCAGCTTGAAACAGGGTATAGAGACCCAGTACTTC.

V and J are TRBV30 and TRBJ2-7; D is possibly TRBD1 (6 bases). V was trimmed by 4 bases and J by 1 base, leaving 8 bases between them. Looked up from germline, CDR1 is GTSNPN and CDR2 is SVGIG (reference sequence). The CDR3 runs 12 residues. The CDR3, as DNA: TGTGCCTGGATAGGACAGTCCTACGAGCAGTACTTC. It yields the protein CAWIGQSYEQYF.

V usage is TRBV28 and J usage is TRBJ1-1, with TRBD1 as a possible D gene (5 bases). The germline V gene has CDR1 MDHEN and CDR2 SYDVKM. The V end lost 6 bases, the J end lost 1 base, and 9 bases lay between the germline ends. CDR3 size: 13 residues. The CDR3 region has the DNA TGTGCCAGCAGCCAAGACAGGAACACTGAAGCTTTCTTT. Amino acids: CASSQDRNTEAFF. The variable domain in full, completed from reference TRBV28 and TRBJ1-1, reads DVKVTQSSRYLVKRTGEKVFLECVQDMDHENMFWYRQDPGLGLRLIYFSYDVKMKEKGDIPEGYSVSREKKERFSLILESASTNQTSMYLCASSQDRNTEAFFGQGTRLTVV.

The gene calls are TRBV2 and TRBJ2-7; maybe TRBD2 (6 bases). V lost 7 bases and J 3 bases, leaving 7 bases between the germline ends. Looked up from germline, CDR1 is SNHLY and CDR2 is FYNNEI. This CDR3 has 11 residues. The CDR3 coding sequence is TGTGCCAGCATGGGAGGCTACGAGCAGTACTTC. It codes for CASMGGYEQYF.

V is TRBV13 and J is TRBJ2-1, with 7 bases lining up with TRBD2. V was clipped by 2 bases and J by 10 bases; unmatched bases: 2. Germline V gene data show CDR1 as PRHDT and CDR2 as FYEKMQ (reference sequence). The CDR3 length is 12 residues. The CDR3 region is CASSLPRGEQFF. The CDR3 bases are TGTGCCAGCAGCTTACCGCGGGGGGAGCAGTTCTTC.

The CDR3: CASSYSGPGYGYTF. CDR3 nucleotide sequence: TGTGCCAGCAGTTACTCGGGTCCGGGCTATGGCTACACCTTC. This chain uses TRBV6-5 with TRBJ1-2; D is unresolved. CDR1 MNHEY and CDR2 SVGAGI come from the germline V gene. Trimming cost V 0 bases and J 4 bases, with 9 bases left between them. The CDR3 contains 14 residues.

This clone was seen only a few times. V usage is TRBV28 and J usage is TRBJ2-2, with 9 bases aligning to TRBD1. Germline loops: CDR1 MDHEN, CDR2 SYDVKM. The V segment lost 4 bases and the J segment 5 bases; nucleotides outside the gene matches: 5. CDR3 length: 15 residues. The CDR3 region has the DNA TGTGCCAGCAGTTGGACAGGGGTGGTGACCGGGGAGCTGTTTTTT. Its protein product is CASSWTGVVTGELFF.

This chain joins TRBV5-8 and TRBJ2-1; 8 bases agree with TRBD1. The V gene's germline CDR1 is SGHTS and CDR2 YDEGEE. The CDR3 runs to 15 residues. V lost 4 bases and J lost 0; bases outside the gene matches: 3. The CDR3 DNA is TGTGCCAGCAGCCCGGGACAGGCCTCCTACAATGAGCAGTTCTTC. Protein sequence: CASSPGQASYNEQFF.

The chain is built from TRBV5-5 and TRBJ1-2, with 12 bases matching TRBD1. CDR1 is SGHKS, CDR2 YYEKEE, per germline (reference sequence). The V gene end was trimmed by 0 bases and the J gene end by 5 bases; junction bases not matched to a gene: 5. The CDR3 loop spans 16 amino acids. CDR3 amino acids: CASSLAGTGGGYGYTF. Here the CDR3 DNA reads TGTGCCAGCAGCTTGGCCGGGACAGGGGGCGGGTATGGCTACACCTTC.

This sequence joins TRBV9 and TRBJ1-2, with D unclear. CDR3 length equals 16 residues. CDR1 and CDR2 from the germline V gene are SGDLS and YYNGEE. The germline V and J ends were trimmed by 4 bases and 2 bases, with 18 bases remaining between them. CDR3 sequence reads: CASSPSGWRTNYGYTF. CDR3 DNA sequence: TGTGCCAGCAGCCCCAGCGGTTGGAGGACGAACTATGGCTACACCTTC.

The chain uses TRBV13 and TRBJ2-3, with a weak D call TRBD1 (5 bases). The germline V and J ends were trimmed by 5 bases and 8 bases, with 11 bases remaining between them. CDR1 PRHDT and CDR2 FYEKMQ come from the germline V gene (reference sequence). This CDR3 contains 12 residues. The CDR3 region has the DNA TGTGCCAGCAGCCAGGGTTCAGGTACGCAGTATTTT. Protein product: CASSQGSGTQYF.

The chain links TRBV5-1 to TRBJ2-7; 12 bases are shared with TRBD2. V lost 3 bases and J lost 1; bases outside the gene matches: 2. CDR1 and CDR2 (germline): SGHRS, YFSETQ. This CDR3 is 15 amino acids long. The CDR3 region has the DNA TGCGCCAGCAGCTATGGGACTAGCGGGTCCTACGAGCAGTACTTC. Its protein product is CASSYGTSGSYEQYF.

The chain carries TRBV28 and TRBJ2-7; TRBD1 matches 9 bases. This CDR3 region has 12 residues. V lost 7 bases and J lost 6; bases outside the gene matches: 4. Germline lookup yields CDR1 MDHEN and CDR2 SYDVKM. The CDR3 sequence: CASTMDRGEQYF. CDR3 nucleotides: TGTGCCAGCACCATGGACAGGGGCGAGCAGTACTTC.

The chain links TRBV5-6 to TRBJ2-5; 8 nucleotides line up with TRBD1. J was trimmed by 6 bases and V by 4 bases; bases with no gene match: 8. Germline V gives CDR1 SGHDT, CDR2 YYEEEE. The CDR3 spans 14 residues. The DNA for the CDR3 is TGTGCCAGCAGCGCGGACAGGGTGAGGCAGACCCAGTACTTC. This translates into CASSADRVRQTQYF.

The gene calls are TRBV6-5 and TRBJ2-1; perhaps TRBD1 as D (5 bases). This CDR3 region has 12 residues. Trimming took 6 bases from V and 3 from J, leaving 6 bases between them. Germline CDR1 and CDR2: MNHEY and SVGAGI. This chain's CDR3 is CASRQDYNEQFF. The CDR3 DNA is TGTGCCAGCAGACAGGACTACAATGAGCAGTTCTTC.

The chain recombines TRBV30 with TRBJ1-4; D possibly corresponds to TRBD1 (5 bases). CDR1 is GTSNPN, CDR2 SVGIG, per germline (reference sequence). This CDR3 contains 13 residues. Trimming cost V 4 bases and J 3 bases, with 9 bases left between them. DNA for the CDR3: TGTGCCTGGACCCCAGGGCCTAATGAAAAACTGTTTTTT. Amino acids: CAWTPGPNEKLFF. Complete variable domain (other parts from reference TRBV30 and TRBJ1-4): SQTIHQWPATLVQPVGSPLSLECTVEGTSNPNLYWYRQAAGRGLQLLFYSVGIGQISSEVPQNLSASRPQDRQFILSSKKLLLSDSGFYLCAWTPGPNEKLFFGSGTQLSVL.